The sample holds many counts of the clone carrying this T cell receptor (beta chain). The antigen remains unidentified. This CDR3 is 14 amino acids long. The V segment lost 4 bases and the J segment 6 bases; nucleotides outside the gene matches: 5. Germline loops: CDR1 SGHTA, CDR2 FQGNSA. TCRdb used MiXCR to reprocess the RACE reads, holding one entry per CDR3 protein. The sample records 300,000 to 450,000 distinct CDR3 sequences, 5% to 6.5% being singletons. Regarding time point: pre-sensitization, week 0. The treatment here: therapeutic diphenylcyclopropenone sensitization with weekly scalp DPC. This record belongs to a study of human T cells and chemical hapten exposure. Study-level information: The study patch tested 0.01% DPC on the upper back and read results at 6 days. The variation in per-sample TCR yields arose mainly from small differences in pooled library volumes. Study results and limitations: Expanded TCRs formed significantly more large CDR3 similarity clusters than controls.

The material was whole blood, obtained in connection with sensitization to the hapten diphenylcyclopropenone (DPC). The chain uses TRBV7-2 and TRBJ2-2; the match to TRBD1 covers 7 bases. The clonotype was recovered from a woman between 18 and 29 years old with alopecia areata. Some clones in this sample may be carry-over from other donors' samples. CDR3 nucleotide sequence: TGTGCCAGCAGCTCGCCCGGGACAGCCGGGGAGCTGTTTTTT. It yields the protein CASSSPGTAGELFF.